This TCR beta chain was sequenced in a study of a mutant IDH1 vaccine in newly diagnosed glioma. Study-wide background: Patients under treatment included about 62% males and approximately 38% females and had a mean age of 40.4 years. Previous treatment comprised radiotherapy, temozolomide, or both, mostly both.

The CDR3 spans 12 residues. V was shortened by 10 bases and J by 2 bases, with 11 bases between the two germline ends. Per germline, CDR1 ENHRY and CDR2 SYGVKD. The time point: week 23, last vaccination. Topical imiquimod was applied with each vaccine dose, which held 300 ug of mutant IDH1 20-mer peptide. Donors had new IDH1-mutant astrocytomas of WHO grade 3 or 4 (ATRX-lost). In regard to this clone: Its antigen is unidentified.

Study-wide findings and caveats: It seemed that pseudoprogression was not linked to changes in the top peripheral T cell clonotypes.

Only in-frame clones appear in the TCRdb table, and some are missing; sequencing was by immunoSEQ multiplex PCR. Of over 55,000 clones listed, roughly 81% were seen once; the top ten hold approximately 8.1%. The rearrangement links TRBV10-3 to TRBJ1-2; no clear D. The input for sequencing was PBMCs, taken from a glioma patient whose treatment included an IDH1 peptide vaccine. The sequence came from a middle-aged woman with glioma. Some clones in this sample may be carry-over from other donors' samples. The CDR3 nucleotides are TGTGCCACCCGGACCGAGAACTATGGCTACACCTTC. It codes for CATRTENYGYTF.